This TCR beta chain was observed in a study of shared T cell receptors in the human thymus. Trimming took 1 base from V and 4 from J, leaving 14 bases between them. Germline-derived CDR1 and CDR2 are SGHDN and FVKESK. CDR3 length equals 15 residues. Profiling relied on immunoSEQ multiplex PCR, and the TCRdb table lists in-frame clones only, not all of them. Altogether 550,000 to 800,000 clones are present, approximately 83% being singletons, with the ten largest covering 0.008% to 0.011%. This sample also belongs to another study, concerning human thymus T cells. From that second work: The people who donated were healthy Finnish babies having corrective surgery for congenital heart defects. Resections were taken during corrective heart surgery, and the thymus tissue came from these. Thymic and blood repertoires appeared to display a bias in their usage of V and J genes. Thymic repertoires from unrelated individuals overlapped highly, related research reported.

This receptor was taken from a girl under two years old with a congenital heart defect. What was sequenced was thymocytes. This sequence joins TRBV14 and TRBJ2-7; possible D gene TRBD1, 6 bases. The DNA for the CDR3 is TGTGCCAGCAGCCAAGCACAGGGAGTATCGTACGAGCAGTACTTC. Translating gives CASSQAQGVSYEQYF.